The clone carrying this T cell receptor beta chain appeared a few times. Its target is unknown. All unsorted peripheral T cells were captured because whole blood was used without fractionation. Alpha and beta constant-region primers primed reverse transcription of 400 to 500 ng RNA. Separate chain-specific third strand synthesis with multiplexing indices produced the alpha and beta libraries. Each CDR3 protein is one row after TCRdb ran MiXCR on the 5' RACE reads. The top ten hold approximately 3.5% of the sample, which has approximately 13,000 distinct CDR3 sequences, 5.1% seen once. The data belong to a study of HIV-infected patients and healthy controls. Whole-study findings and limits: Compared with controls, mean Gini indices were significantly raised in HIV-infected repertoires, possibly indicating oligoclonality.

V was trimmed by 7 bases and J by 6 bases, leaving 16 bases between them. Germline lookup yields CDR1 SEHNR and CDR2 FQNEAQ (reference sequence). CDR3 length: 13 residues. The V call is TRBV7-9, the J call TRBJ2-7, with no clear D. The specimen sequenced was blood. This receptor was taken from an adult in good health. The CDR3 protein is CASTKAGRAEQYF. The CDR3 DNA reads as TGTGCCAGCACCAAAGCCGGAAGAGCCGAGCAGTACTTC.